This paragraph reports one T cell receptor beta chain. The target antigen is unknown. The PCR was carried out with 60 Vbeta primers and 13 Jbeta primers. Sequencing was performed with immunoSEQ multiplex PCR; in TCRdb, only in-frame clones are kept and a portion is missing. This repertoire shows some 150,000 clones, around 82% found once; its top ten account for roughly 1.5%. This sample was taken from a study of cytomegalovirus exposure and HLA in healthy donors. Study-level results: Available immune exposure information covered CMV serostatus only.

The sequencing input was PBMCs. The TCR comes from a male donor in good health and CMV-seronegative.

CDR3 amino acids: CASRRASGNTIYF. The CDR3 DNA is TGTGCCAGTAGGCGGGCCTCTGGAAACACCATATATTTT. J is TRBJ1-3 and V is TRBV19, with no clear D. CDR3 length: 13 residues. Germline CDR1 reads LNHDA; CDR2 reads SQIVND (reference sequence). Trimming took off 6 bases at V and 0 bases at J, with 6 bases between the two ends.